The present T cell receptor beta chain was sequenced within a study of T cell changes during pregnancy in multiple sclerosis. The germline V gene has CDR1 SGHDT and CDR2 YYEEEE. The CDR3 consists of 15 residues. Trimming removed 0 bases from V and 10 bases from J; junction bases left unmatched: 9. Profiled with immunoSEQ multiplex PCR; TCRdb holds only in-frame clones, not every one. The table has tens of thousands of clones, over 75% seen once. The rearrangement uses TRBV5-6 and TRBJ1-4, with TRBD1 matching over 7 bases. The origin of this receptor is a female donor with multiple sclerosis, enrolled in a pregnancy study. This specimen consisted of peripheral blood, obtained in the third trimester of pregnancy. The CDR3 DNA is TGTGCCAGCAGCTTGGGAGGGGGCCTCCTAGGAAAACTGTTTTTT. This translates into CASSLGGGLLGKLFF.